Following are 17 T cell receptor beta chains from one sample sequenced in a study of glioma-infiltrating T cells. The iRepertoire nested amplicon-rescue multiplex PCR amplified TCR alpha and beta CDR3s from RNA. MiXCR, run by TCRdb on the multiplex PCR reads, gives a single entry per CDR3 protein. The repertoire holds tens of thousands of distinct CDR3 sequences, less than 30% seen once, with approximately 7% in the top ten. The material sequenced was glioma tissue, nonneoplastic brain tissue, or PBMCs (not recorded which). These receptors were taken from a human donor with low-grade glioma or glioblastoma, undergoing nonglioma brain surgery, or in good health (not recorded which).

This clonotype has a count of ten or more. The genes are TRBV28 and TRBJ2-5, with TRBD1 matching 8 bases. Germline V gene lookup returns CDR1 MDHEN and CDR2 SYDVKM. The CDR3 totals 15 residues. V lost 4 bases to trimming and J lost 4 bases; unmatched junction nucleotides: 8. This CDR3 reads CASSSPTGVGETQYF. Here the CDR3 DNA reads TGTGCCAGCAGTTCCCCGACAGGGGTAGGAGAGACCCAGTACTTC.

This clonotype came up many times. V and J are TRBV27 and TRBJ2-7; 7 bases are a match to TRBD1. The CDR3 extends over 16 amino acids. Germline CDR1 MNHEY, CDR2 SMNVEV (reference sequence). The trim removed 2 bases at V and 4 bases at J, leaving 11 bases unmatched. Here the CDR3 DNA reads TGTGCCAGCAGTTTAGTCCCGACAGGGAGAGGATACGAGCAGTACTTC. Amino acid sequence: CASSLVPTGRGYEQYF.

In regard to this clonotype: Sequence at one end of the junction differs from germline and may be a read error. V and J are TRBV12-3 or TRBV12-4 and TRBJ2-5; a possible D gene is TRBD2 (6 bases). The length of the CDR3 is 15 residues. The CDR3 bases are TGTGCCAACAGTCCATCTGGACTATATCAAGAGACCCAGTACTTC. This codes for CANSPSGLYQETQYF.

To note about this clonotype: A much larger clone is a single base away; this may be a read error. The chain has TRBV12-3 or TRBV12-4 and TRBJ1-3, with unresolved D. The CDR3 totals 13 residues. The CDR3 region has the DNA TGTGCCAGCAGTTTAGCGCCGGAAAACCCCATATATTTT. This translates into CASSLAPENPIYF.

The chain has TRBV12-3 or TRBV12-4 and TRBJ1-1, with a possible D match to TRBD1 (5 bases). Trimming pared 7 bases from V and 3 bases from J, leaving 21 bases between. The CDR3 has 16 residues. DNA of the CDR3: TGTGCCAGCAAGCCGGCATTAGGGGTTTCGTACACTGAAGCTTTCTTT. This gives the protein CASKPALGVSYTEAFF.

The table lists this clonotype with many counts. The chain combines TRBV20-1 with TRBJ1-5; D possibly corresponds to TRBD1 (6 bases). CDR3 length: 14 amino acids. CDR1 DFQATT and CDR2 SNEGSKA come from the germline V gene (reference sequence). Trimming removed 0 bases from V and 6 bases from J, with 12 bases in between. CDR3 DNA: TGCAGTGCTAGAGAATACAGGGAGGGTCAGCCCCAGCATTTT. Protein product: CSAREYREGQPQHF.

This clonotype was seen repeatedly, ten times or more. The chain is built from TRBV7-2 and TRBJ1-6, with no clear D. The CDR3 spans 16 residues. Germline CDR1 and CDR2: SGHTA and FQGNSA. Deletions cut 6 bases from V and 8 bases from J, with 20 bases between. CDR3 in amino acids: CASSWAYQPGDSPLHF. Here the CDR3 DNA reads TGTGCCAGCAGTTGGGCCTACCAACCGGGCGATTCACCCCTCCACTTT.

This chain connects TRBV6-5 to TRBJ2-3, with TRBD2 matching 11 bases. Germline trimming cut 6 bases from V and 1 base from J; bases unmatched to any gene: 6. Germline CDR1 is MNHEY and CDR2 is SVGAGI. The CDR3 runs to 16 residues. The CDR3: CASRTLAGGGTDTQYF. The CDR3 region has the DNA TGTGCCAGCAGGACCCTAGCGGGGGGCGGCACAGATACGCAGTATTTT.

Concerning this clonotype itself: A read error may be the cause here, since a much bigger clone is one base away. This chain joins TRBV2 and TRBJ2-3; TRBD2 is a possible D gene (5 bases). The germline gives CDR1 SNHLY, CDR2 FYNNEI. This CDR3 spans 14 amino acids. This CDR3 reads CTSSRNGLLDTQYF. The CDR3 DNA follows: TGTACCAGCAGCAGGAACGGACTTCTAGATACGCAGTATTTT.

V gene TRBV6-1 combines with J gene TRBJ1-1; possibly TRBD1 for D (6 bases). The V end lost 5 bases, the J end lost 10 bases, and 23 bases lay between the germline ends. Germline assignment: CDR1 MNHNS and CDR2 SASEGT. The CDR3 totals 15 residues. DNA of the CDR3: TGTGCCAGCAGTACGAGAACAGGGTTTGACTTTGGAGCTTTCTTT. Translated, it gives CASSTRTGFDFGAFF.

This clonotype was found a few times. The chain has TRBV7-2 and TRBJ2-7; possible D gene TRBD2, 5 bases. Germline assignment: CDR1 SGHTA and CDR2 FQGNSA. The CDR3 is 13 amino acids. The V and J ends lost 5 bases and 5 bases respectively, with 13 bases between them. Here the CDR3 reads CASSEGPQHEQYF. CDR3 sequence (DNA): TGTGCCAGCAGCGAGGGTCCACAGCACGAGCAGTACTTC. Together with reference TRBV7-2 and TRBJ2-7, the CDR3 gives the full variable domain: GAGVSQSPSNKVTEKGKDVELRCDPISGHTALYWYRQSLGQGLEFLIYFQGNSAPDKSGLPSDRFSAERTGGSVSTLTIQRTQQEDSAVYLCASSEGPQHEQYFGPGTRLTVT.

The chain recombines TRBV5-1 with TRBJ1-3; D not resolved. CDR1 is SGHRS, CDR2 YFSETQ, per germline. Between the trimmed V and J ends, which lost 0 bases and 2 bases, there was a span of 12 bases. This CDR3 contains 16 residues. CDR3 in DNA: TGCGCCAGCAGCTTGGGCCCCGTGGGGACTGGAAACACCATATATTTT. It translates to CASSLGPVGTGNTIYF.

This clonotype occurred many times. The chain carries TRBV4-2 and TRBJ2-1; D is perhaps TRBD2 (6 bases). This CDR3 comprises 15 residues. Germline-derived CDR1 and CDR2 are LGHNA and YNFKEQ. V lost 1 base and J 0 bases, leaving 7 bases between the germline ends. CDR3 sequence (DNA): TGTGCCAGCAGCCAAGGACTAGGCTCCTACAATGAGCAGTTCTTC. It yields the protein CASSQGLGSYNEQFF.

The V and J genes are TRBV18 and TRBJ2-3; no firm D call. CDR1 is KGHSH and CDR2 is LQKENI in the germline V gene. Trimming left V 2 bases short and J 2 bases short, with 11 bases between. The CDR3 is made up of 15 amino acids. CDR3 coding DNA: TGTGCCAGCTCACCAAACCGCGGCCCCACAGATACGCAGTATTTT. As protein: CASSPNRGPTDTQYF.

The table lists this clonotype with many counts. V is TRBV20-1 and J is TRBJ2-7; D is undetermined. The CDR3 consists of 12 residues. The V gene lost 4 bases and the J gene lost 2 bases, with 9 bases spanning the gap. CDR1 DFQATT and CDR2 SNEGSKA come from the germline V gene (reference sequence). The CDR3 bases are TGCAGTGCTACGCCAAAGGCCTACGAGCAGTACTTC. Amino acids: CSATPKAYEQYF.

At least ten counts were recorded for this clonotype. The V gene is TRBV7-2, the J gene TRBJ2-3; no clear D. The CDR3 is 11 amino acids. Trimming pared 8 bases from V and 5 bases from J, leaving 8 bases between. Germline CDR1 reads SGHTA; CDR2 reads FQGNSA. CDR3 nucleotide sequence: TGTGCCAGCGGTTCAGGAGATACGCAGTATTTT. Translation: CASGSGDTQYF. The full variable domain, with the rest looked up from reference TRBV7-2 and TRBJ2-3, is GAGVSQSPSNKVTEKGKDVELRCDPISGHTALYWYRQSLGQGLEFLIYFQGNSAPDKSGLPSDRFSAERTGGSVSTLTIQRTQQEDSAVYLCASGSGDTQYFGPGTRLTVL.

The chain has TRBV7-9 and TRBJ2-5; 9 bases line up with TRBD1. This CDR3 region has 14 residues. In germline, CDR1 is SEHNR, CDR2 FQNEAQ (reference sequence). V trimming: 3 bases; J trimming: 2 bases; junction bases outside the gene matches: 1. The CDR3 region has the DNA TGTGCCAGCAGCTTCGGACAGGGGCAAGAGACCCAGTACTTC. Translated, it gives CASSFGQGQETQYF.